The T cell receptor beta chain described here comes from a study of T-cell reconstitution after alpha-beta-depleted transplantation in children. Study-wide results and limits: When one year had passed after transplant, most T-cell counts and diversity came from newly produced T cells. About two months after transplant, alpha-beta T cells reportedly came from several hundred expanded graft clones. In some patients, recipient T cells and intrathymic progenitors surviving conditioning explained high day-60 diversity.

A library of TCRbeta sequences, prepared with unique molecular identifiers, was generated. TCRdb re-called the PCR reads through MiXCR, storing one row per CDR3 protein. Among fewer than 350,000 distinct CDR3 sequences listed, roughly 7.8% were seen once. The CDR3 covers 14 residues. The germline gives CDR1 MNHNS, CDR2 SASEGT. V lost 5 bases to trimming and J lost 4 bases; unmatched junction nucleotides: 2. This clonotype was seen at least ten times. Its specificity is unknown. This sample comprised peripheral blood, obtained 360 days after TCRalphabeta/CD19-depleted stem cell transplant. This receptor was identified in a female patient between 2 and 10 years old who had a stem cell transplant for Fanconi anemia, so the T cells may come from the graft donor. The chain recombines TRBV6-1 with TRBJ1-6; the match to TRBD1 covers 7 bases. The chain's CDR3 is CASSRTGYNSPLHF. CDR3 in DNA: TGTGCCAGCAGTCGGACAGGATATAATTCACCCCTCCACTTT.